This T cell receptor (beta chain) came from a study of monozygotic twins with cystic fibrosis. Looking at the study overall: Libraries were built from three micrograms of fragmented DNA using approximately 15 PCR cycles.

Whole-study results and caveats: V usage most resembled the co-twin in 13 of 16 pairs.

By frequency in the sample, this clone is medium-sized. Its specificity is not known. Trimming shortened V by 4 bases and J by 3 bases, and 8 bases separated the two germline ends. This CDR3 comprises 12 residues. Germline V CDR1 and CDR2: SGDLS, YYNGEE. Sequenced by immunoSEQ multiplex PCR; TCRdb stores in-frame clones only, minus some. The sample shows tens of thousands of clones, 84% of them seen only once. The sequence derives from a girl aged 2 to 9 with cystic fibrosis. The sample was blood. The chain recombines TRBV9 with TRBJ2-7; D not resolved. The CDR3 loop reads CASSQNGYEQYF. The CDR3 bases are TGTGCCAGCAGCCAAAATGGCTACGAGCAGTACTTC. Full variable domain (outside the CDR3, taken from reference TRBV9 and TRBJ2-7): DSGVTQTPKHLITATGQRVTLRCSPRSGDLSVYWYQQSLDQGLQFLIQYYNGEERAKGNILERFSAQQFPDLHSELNLSSLELGDSALYFCASSQNGYEQYFGPGTRLTVT.